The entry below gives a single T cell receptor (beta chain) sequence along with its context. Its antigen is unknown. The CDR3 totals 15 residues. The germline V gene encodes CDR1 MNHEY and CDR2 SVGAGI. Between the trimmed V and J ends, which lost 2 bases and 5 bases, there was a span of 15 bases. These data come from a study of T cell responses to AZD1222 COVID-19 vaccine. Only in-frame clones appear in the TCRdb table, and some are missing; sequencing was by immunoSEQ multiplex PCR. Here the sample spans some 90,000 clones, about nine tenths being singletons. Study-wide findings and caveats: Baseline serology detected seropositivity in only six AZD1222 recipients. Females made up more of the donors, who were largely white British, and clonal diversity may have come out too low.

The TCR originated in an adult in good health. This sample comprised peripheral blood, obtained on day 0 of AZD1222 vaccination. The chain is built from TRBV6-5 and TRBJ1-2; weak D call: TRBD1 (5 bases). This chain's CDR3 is CASSYGGGVGYGYTF. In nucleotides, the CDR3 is TGTGCCAGCAGTTACGGTGGAGGGGTAGGGTATGGCTACACCTTC.